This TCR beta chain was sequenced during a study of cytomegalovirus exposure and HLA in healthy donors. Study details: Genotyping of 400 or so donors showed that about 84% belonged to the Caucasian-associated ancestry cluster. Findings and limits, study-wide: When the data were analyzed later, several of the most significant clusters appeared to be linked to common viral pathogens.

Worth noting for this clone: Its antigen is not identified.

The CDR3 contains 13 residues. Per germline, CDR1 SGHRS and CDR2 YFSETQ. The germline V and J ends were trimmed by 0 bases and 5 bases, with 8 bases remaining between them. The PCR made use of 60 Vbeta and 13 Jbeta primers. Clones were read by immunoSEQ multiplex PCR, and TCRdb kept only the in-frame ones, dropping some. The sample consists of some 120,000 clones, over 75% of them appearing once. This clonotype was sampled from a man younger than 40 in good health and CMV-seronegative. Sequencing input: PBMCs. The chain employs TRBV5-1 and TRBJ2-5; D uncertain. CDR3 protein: CASSLVARETQYF. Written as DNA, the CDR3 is TGCGCCAGCAGCTTGGTTGCGCGGGAGACCCAGTACTTC.